These T cell receptor beta chains were read from a single sample in a study of vaccination and CD4 T cells after COVID-19. One entry per CDR3 protein, called by TCRdb with MiXCR from the PCR reads. The data contain around 17,000 distinct CDR3 sequences, 40% to 50% of them seen just once; the ten biggest clones take up roughly 21%. These receptors have no identified antigens. The starting material was CD4+ T cells from blood, cultured in vitro, obtained about 7 months after SARS-CoV-2 vaccination. The receptors derive from a human donor who had recovered from COVID-19. The CDR3 runs from the conserved cysteine through the conserved F or W. Fields, in order: D gene, J gene, clone size, V gene, CDR3 protein, CDR3 DNA. A D gene is named only where the DNA matches it firmly. Where a row states a size, it is once, few, many or the class of an expanded clone; other rows omit it.

d_gene: NA
j_gene: TRBJ2-6
abundance: NA
v_gene: TRBV6-5
CDR3aa: CASSYSRTASGANVLTF
CDR3nt: TGTGCCAGCAGTTACTCCAGGACGGCCTCTGGGGCCAACGTCCTGACTTTC

d_gene: NA
j_gene: TRBJ1-5
abundance: NA
v_gene: TRBV20-1
CDR3aa: CSARAESNQPQHF
CDR3nt: TGCAGTGCTAGGGCCGAGAGCAATCAGCCCCAGCATTTT

d_gene: NA
j_gene: TRBJ1-5
abundance: NA
v_gene: TRBV25-1
CDR3aa: CASSESRGPNQPQHF
CDR3nt: TGTGCCAGCAGTGAATCCCGGGGGCCCAATCAGCCCCAGCATTTT

d_gene: NA
j_gene: TRBJ1-1
abundance: NA
v_gene: TRBV20-1
CDR3aa: CSARARNVQGNTEAFF
CDR3nt: TGCAGTGCTAGAGCGAGGAACGTACAGGGGAACACTGAAGCTTTCTTT

d_gene: NA
j_gene: TRBJ1-2
abundance: NA
v_gene: TRBV20-1
CDR3aa: CSARLQAGYGYTF
CDR3nt: TGCAGTGCTAGACTCCAGGCGGGGTATGGCTACACCTTC

d_gene: NA
j_gene: TRBJ2-1
abundance: NA
v_gene: TRBV2
CDR3aa: CASSVYNEQFF
CDR3nt: TGTGCCAGCAGTGTATACAATGAGCAGTTCTTC

d_gene: TRBD1
j_gene: TRBJ1-2
abundance: few
v_gene: TRBV7-9
CDR3aa: CASSFTGTGQGYTF
CDR3nt: TGTGCCAGCAGCTTCACCGGGACAGGGCAAGGCTACACCTTC

d_gene: TRBD2
j_gene: TRBJ2-1
abundance: NA
v_gene: TRBV20-1
CDR3aa: CSASWREVSEQFF
CDR3nt: TGCAGTGCTAGCTGGCGGGAGGTCTCGGAGCAGTTCTTC

d_gene: NA
j_gene: TRBJ2-3
abundance: NA
v_gene: TRBV7-2
CDR3aa: CASSLMQAADTQYF
CDR3nt: TGTGCCAGCAGCTTGATGCAGGCGGCAGATACGCAGTATTTT

d_gene: TRBD2
j_gene: TRBJ2-1
abundance: NA
v_gene: TRBV19
CDR3aa: CASSGLAGVYNEQFF
CDR3nt: TGTGCCAGTAGTGGATTAGCGGGAGTCTACAATGAGCAGTTCTTC

d_gene: NA
j_gene: TRBJ2-7
abundance: NA
v_gene: TRBV21-1
CDR3aa: CASSKAGQFWEQYF
CDR3nt: TGTGCCAGCAGCAAGGCAGGACAGTTTTGGGAGCAGTACTTC

d_gene: TRBD1
j_gene: TRBJ1-2
abundance: NA
v_gene: TRBV6-1
CDR3aa: CASSGQGGIGSRGYTF
CDR3nt: TGTGCCAGCAGCGGACAGGGAGGTATTGGATCTCGAGGCTACACCTTC

d_gene: NA
j_gene: TRBJ1-2
abundance: NA
v_gene: TRBV7-8
CDR3aa: CASSLVGYGYTF
CDR3nt: TGTGCCAGCAGCTTAGTGGGGTATGGCTACACCTTC

d_gene: TRBD1
j_gene: TRBJ2-7
abundance: NA
v_gene: TRBV20-1
CDR3aa: CSAWTGRVYEQYF
CDR3nt: TGCAGTGCTTGGACAGGGCGGGTCTACGAGCAGTACTTC

d_gene: NA
j_gene: TRBJ2-3
abundance: NA
v_gene: TRBV20-1
CDR3aa: CSASMAGNSDTQYF
CDR3nt: TGCAGTGCTAGTATGGCAGGGAATTCAGATACGCAGTATTTT

d_gene: NA
j_gene: TRBJ2-1
abundance: few
v_gene: TRBV7-2
CDR3aa: CASRRPGHEQFF
CDR3nt: TGTGCCAGCAGACGGCCTGGGCATGAGCAGTTCTTC

d_gene: TRBD1
j_gene: TRBJ2-3
abundance: few
v_gene: TRBV24-1
CDR3aa: CATSDRGPGDTQYF
CDR3nt: TGTGCCACCAGTGACAGGGGGCCGGGAGATACGCAGTATTTT

d_gene: NA
j_gene: TRBJ2-7
abundance: few
v_gene: TRBV2
CDR3aa: CASSPYHEQYF
CDR3nt: TGTGCCAGCAGCCCCTACCACGAGCAGTACTTC

d_gene: NA
j_gene: TRBJ2-7
abundance: NA
v_gene: TRBV20-1
CDR3aa: CSARDFQRNSYEQYF
CDR3nt: TGCAGTGCTAGAGATTTCCAGCGGAACTCCTACGAGCAGTACTTC

d_gene: TRBD1
j_gene: TRBJ2-7
abundance: few
v_gene: TRBV5-4
CDR3aa: CASSLAQGAGEQYF
CDR3nt: TGTGCCAGCAGCTTGGCCCAGGGGGCCGGCGAGCAGTACTTC

d_gene: NA
j_gene: TRBJ2-1
abundance: NA
v_gene: TRBV6-1
CDR3aa: CASSSTAYNEQFF
CDR3nt: TGTGCCAGCAGCTCGACAGCCTACAATGAGCAGTTCTTC

d_gene: TRBD1
j_gene: TRBJ2-3
abundance: few
v_gene: TRBV5-8
CDR3aa: CASSFNDDRAADTQYF
CDR3nt: TGTGCCAGCAGCTTCAATGACGACAGGGCGGCAGATACGCAGTATTTT

d_gene: NA
j_gene: TRBJ2-5
abundance: few
v_gene: TRBV27
CDR3aa: CASSSDRFRETQYF
CDR3nt: TGTGCCAGCAGCTCTGACCGTTTTCGAGAGACCCAGTACTTC

d_gene: NA
j_gene: TRBJ2-1
abundance: NA
v_gene: TRBV20-1
CDR3aa: CSARVNYRLGGGQFF
CDR3nt: TGCAGTGCTAGAGTGAACTACCGTTTGGGGGGAGGGCAGTTCTTC

d_gene: TRBD2
j_gene: TRBJ2-7
abundance: few
v_gene: TRBV6-1
CDR3aa: CASSLVREGSYEQYF
CDR3nt: TGTGCCAGCAGCTTAGTGCGGGAGGGCTCCTACGAGCAGTACTTC

d_gene: TRBD1
j_gene: TRBJ1-6
abundance: NA
v_gene: TRBV19
CDR3aa: CASVKRTGYNSPLHF
CDR3nt: TGTGCCAGTGTTAAAAGGACAGGTTACAATTCACCCCTCCACTTT